Listed below are T cell receptor beta chains from one sample, sequenced in a study of T-cell reconstitution after alpha-beta-depleted transplantation in children. TCRdb reprocessed the PCR reads via MiXCR and lists one record per CDR3 protein. In the table there are about 400,000 distinct CDR3 sequences, 10% to 15% of which are singletons. Here the sequenced sample was PBMCs, taken from the stem cell graft. Receptor source: a human donor who donated a stem cell graft to a child with Fanconi anemia. Both conserved end residues are part of each CDR3. Fields, in order: J gene, D gene, V gene, clone size, CDR3 protein, CDR3 DNA. The D gene is left open where the match is weak. Rows may omit the clone size; those that give it use once, few, many or a size class.

TRBJ1-2 TRBD1 TRBV28 many CASSILSQGADGYTF TGTGCCAGCAGTATACTTTCCCAGGGGGCGGATGGCTACACCTTC
TRBJ1-1 TRBD1 TRBV12-3/TRBV12-4 few CASSSRGRSTEAFF TGTGCCAGCAGTTCCAGGGGGCGGAGCACTGAAGCTTTCTTT
TRBJ1-1 TRBD1 TRBV5-1 many CASSIRTGADTEAFF TGCGCCAGCAGCATTAGGACAGGGGCGGACACTGAAGCTTTCTTT
TRBJ2-3 - TRBV24-1 - CATSDAFNWHQQYF TGTGCCACCAGTGACGCGTTCAACTGGCACCAGCAGTATTTT
TRBJ2-3 - TRBV20-1 few CSARDTQGGGLVDTQYF TGCAGTGCTAGAGACACCCAGGGGGGGGGCCTTGTGGATACGCAGTATTTT
TRBJ2-2 - TRBV4-3 many CASSQELRVGELFF TGCGCCAGCAGCCAAGAATTAAGGGTCGGGGAGCTGTTTTTT
TRBJ1-4 - TRBV10-2 - CASSETTGTGEKLFF TGCGCCAGCAGTGAGACCACAGGGACGGGTGAAAAACTGTTTTTT
TRBJ2-1 - TRBV7-9 many CASSLLGIHEQFF TGTGCCAGCAGCTTGCTAGGGATACATGAGCAGTTCTTC
TRBJ2-1 - TRBV4-3 many CASSQEVGSYNEQFF TGCGCCAGCAGCCAAGAGGTTGGGAGTTACAATGAGCAGTTCTTC
TRBJ2-5 - TRBV2 few CASGATGFSETQYF TGTGCCAGCGGAGCGACAGGTTTTAGCGAGACCCAGTACTTC
TRBJ2-7 - TRBV18 once CATSLTNGAYEQYF TGTGCCACCTCCCTCACTAACGGGGCCTACGAGCAGTACTTC
TRBJ2-5 - TRBV5-1 - CASSLGPESGEETQYF TGCGCCAGCAGCTTGGGGCCGGAGTCCGGGGAAGAGACCCAGTACTTC
TRBJ1-2 - TRBV5-6 few CASSQDSYGYTF TGTGCCAGCAGCCAGGACAGCTATGGCTACACCTTC
TRBJ2-7 - TRBV11-2 - CASSLEFSSYEQYF TGTGCCAGCAGCTTAGAATTCAGCTCCTACGAGCAGTACTTC
TRBJ2-1 - TRBV12-3/TRBV12-4 - CASSFLATEDSYNEQFF TGTGCCAGCAGTTTTTTGGCGACGGAGGATTCCTACAATGAGCAGTTCTTC
TRBJ1-5 - TRBV12-3/TRBV12-4 many CASSPQDYPNQPQHF TGTGCCAGCAGCCCTCAGGACTATCCAAATCAGCCCCAGCATTTT
TRBJ1-5 - TRBV15 few CATSPGYQPQHF TGTGCCACCAGCCCCGGGTACCAGCCCCAGCATTTT
TRBJ2-2 TRBD2 TRBV27 - CASSLSTPSITSGGLNTGELFF TGTGCCAGCAGTTTATCGACCCCCTCCATTACTAGCGGGGGCCTGAACACCGGGGAGCTGTTTTTT
TRBJ2-2 TRBD2 TRBV11-2 - CASSSQLAGNTGELFF TGTGCCAGCAGCTCCCAACTAGCGGGGAACACCGGGGAGCTGTTTTTT
TRBJ1-1 - TRBV15 - CATRNGRQQNTEAFF TGTGCCACCAGGAATGGAAGACAGCAGAACACTGAAGCTTTCTTT
TRBJ1-5 TRBD1 TRBV5-1 - CASSQGGGSDQPQHF TGCGCCAGCAGCCAGGGGGGGGGATCCGATCAGCCCCAGCATTTT
TRBJ1-2 - TRBV2 - CASSNPFRVGHHGYTF TGTGCCAGCAGTAACCCATTCCGAGTAGGGCACCATGGCTACACCTTC
TRBJ2-7 - TRBV10-3 - CAISEPGGRNFYEQYF TGTGCCATCAGTGAGCCGGGGGGCAGGAATTTCTACGAGCAGTACTTC
TRBJ1-2 TRBD1 TRBV5-6 few CASSLQGALTYGYTF TGTGCCAGCAGCTTGCAGGGGGCTCTGACTTATGGCTACACCTTC
TRBJ2-1 - TRBV19 - CASSPRVYNEQFF TGTGCCAGTAGTCCCAGGGTTTACAATGAGCAGTTCTTC
TRBJ1-1 - TRBV5-1 - CASSNQGLEAFF TGCGCCAGCAGCAATCAGGGCTTAGAAGCTTTCTTT
TRBJ2-2 TRBD1 TRBV6-1 few CATQGASGQGLAGELFF TGTGCCACGCAGGGAGCATCCGGACAGGGACTGGCCGGGGAGCTGTTTTTT
TRBJ2-2 TRBD1 TRBV6-2/TRBV6-3 many CASNRDRDTGELFF TGTGCCAGCAACCGGGACAGGGACACCGGGGAGCTGTTTTTT
TRBJ1-5 - TRBV15 few CATSRDPGLGNQPQHF TGTGCCACCAGCAGAGATCCGGGCCTGGGCAATCAGCCCCAGCATTTT
TRBJ2-5 - TRBV5-6 - CASEFAGSETQYF TGTGCCAGCGAGTTCGCAGGGAGTGAGACCCAGTACTTC
TRBJ1-4 TRBD1 TRBV20-1 many CSAQQGFSEKLFF TGCAGTGCTCAACAGGGGTTCAGTGAAAAACTGTTTTTT
TRBJ2-3 - TRBV6-2/TRBV6-3 many CASSQAGTDTQYF TGTGCCAGCAGTCAGGCCGGAACAGATACGCAGTATTTT
TRBJ2-5 TRBD2 TRBV4-3 few CASSQALSQGGVETQYF TGCGCCAGCAGCCAAGCCCTTAGCCAGGGAGGGGTAGAGACCCAGTACTTC
TRBJ2-1 TRBD1 TRBV29-1 many CSGSGTGYNEQFF TGCAGCGGCTCCGGGACAGGCTACAATGAGCAGTTCTTC
TRBJ2-7 - TRBV4-1 few CASSPLRTSSSYEQYF TGCGCCAGCAGCCCTCTCCGCACCTCGAGCTCCTACGAGCAGTACTTC
TRBJ1-3 - TRBV5-1 - CASSLAGLENTIYF TGCGCCAGCAGCTTGGCGGGTTTGGAAAACACCATATATTTT
TRBJ2-2 - TRBV12-3/TRBV12-4 many CASRSAGNTGELFF TGTGCCAGCCGCTCCGCGGGGAACACCGGGGAGCTGTTTTTT
TRBJ1-5 - TRBV20-1 - CSAREAFSNQPQHF TGCAGTGCTAGGGAGGCTTTTAGCAATCAGCCCCAGCATTTT
TRBJ2-3 - TRBV6-2/TRBV6-3 - CASSHGTPGTQYF TGTGCCAGCAGTCACGGGACTCCCGGCACGCAGTATTTT
TRBJ2-3 TRBD2 TRBV7-2 - CASSPRLAGADFTQYF TGTGCCAGCAGCCCTCGGCTAGCGGGGGCCGACTTTACGCAGTATTTT
TRBJ2-7 - TRBV7-9 few CASSPLSPYEQYF TGTGCCAGCAGCCCTTTGAGCCCCTACGAGCAGTACTTC
TRBJ1-5 - TRBV6-1 few CASSESGRDTQPQHF TGTGCCAGCAGTGAATCGGGGAGGGATACTCAGCCCCAGCATTTT
TRBJ2-3 TRBD1 TRBV5-1 - CASSSQGADSTDTQYF TGCGCCAGCAGCTCTCAGGGGGCGGATAGCACAGATACGCAGTATTTT
TRBJ2-5 TRBD2 TRBV25-1 many CASSSGWTRVPETQYF TGTGCCAGCAGCTCGGGGTGGACTAGGGTCCCGGAGACCCAGTACTTC
TRBJ2-1 TRBD2 TRBV12-3/TRBV12-4 few CASSLAGGTSGAPLF TGTGCCAGCAGTTTAGCGGGAGGGACTAGCGGGGCCCCCCTCTTC
TRBJ2-2 - TRBV5-1 - CASSLEPAGNTGELFF TGCGCCAGCAGCTTGGAACCTGCCGGGAACACCGGGGAGCTGTTTTTT
TRBJ2-3 - TRBV5-1 - CASSLDSGSSTDTQYF TGCGCCAGCAGCTTGGATTCAGGTTCTAGCACAGATACGCAGTATTTT
TRBJ1-2 TRBD1 TRBV25-1 few CASSEWGTGKSGYTF TGTGCCAGCAGTGAATGGGGGACAGGGAAGAGCGGCTACACCTTC
TRBJ1-1 TRBD1 TRBV29-1 few CSGGGQGQGTEAFF TGCAGCGGGGGGGGACAGGGACAGGGAACTGAAGCTTTCTTT
TRBJ1-1 TRBD1 TRBV25-1 many CASSKTGIRTEAFF TGTGCCAGCAGTAAGACAGGGATAAGGACTGAAGCTTTCTTT
TRBJ2-1 - TRBV24-1 few CATSDTTPGNEQFF TGTGCCACCAGTGACACAACCCCAGGCAATGAGCAGTTCTTC
TRBJ2-5 TRBD2 TRBV7-2 - CASSLSGGHQETQYF TGTGCCAGCAGTTTAAGCGGGGGACACCAAGAGACCCAGTACTTC
TRBJ2-1 - TRBV7-2 - CASSLRSFDRVQFF TGTGCCAGCAGCTTGAGATCCTTCGACAGAGTGCAGTTCTTC
TRBJ2-1 - TRBV7-2 - CASSLQGTSYEQFF TGTGCCAGCAGCTTACAAGGGACGAGCTATGAGCAGTTCTTC